The next 20 T cell receptor beta chains were all read from a single sample in a study of early T cells in non-severe SARS-CoV-2 infection. MiXCR, applied by TCRdb to the 5' RACE reads, yields one record per CDR3 protein. Of about 30,000 distinct CDR3 sequences listed, approximately 5.1% were seen once; the top ten hold more than 20%. Sequencing input: whole blood. The receptors here all came from an adult who was a healthcare worker with PCR-confirmed SARS-CoV-2 infection or an uninfected control (not recorded which).

V is TRBV7-9 and J is TRBJ1-5; D unresolved. CDR3 length: 12 amino acids. Per germline, CDR1 SEHNR and CDR2 FQNEAQ (reference sequence). V was trimmed by 1 base and J by 10 bases, leaving 8 bases between them. The CDR3 spells CASSLGAKPQHF. DNA for the CDR3: TGTGCCAGCAGCTTAGGGGCAAAACCCCAGCATTTT.

There are many counts of this clonotype. This sequence joins TRBV10-1 and TRBJ2-6; D gene unclear. This CDR3 comprises 15 residues. Trimming took off 6 bases at V and 0 bases at J, with 9 bases between the two ends. In germline, CDR1 is WNHNN, CDR2 SYGVQD (reference sequence). The CDR3 reads CASSVRSSGANVLTF. The DNA of the CDR3 is TGCGCCAGCAGCGTTCGAAGCTCTGGGGCCAACGTCCTGACTTTC.

The chain carries TRBV12-3 or TRBV12-4 and TRBJ2-1; D possibly corresponds to TRBD2 (5 bases). The CDR3 extends over 12 amino acids. V gave up 5 bases and J gave up 8 bases, with 10 bases separating them. DNA for the CDR3: TGTGCCAGCAGTACCCCGGACTATGAGCAGTTCTTC. Translated, it gives CASSTPDYEQFF.

The chain combines TRBV2 with TRBJ2-3, with 9 bases that match TRBD2. The CDR3 extends over 14 amino acids. Germline CDR1 SNHLY, CDR2 FYNNEI. After removal of 6 bases from V and 1 base from J, the junction contained 2 bases not matched to a gene. The CDR3: CASRASGGTDTQYF. CDR3 nucleotides: TGTGCCAGCAGGGCTAGCGGGGGCACAGATACGCAGTATTTT.

In its sample, this clonotype was seen many times. The chain carries TRBV9 and TRBJ2-1, with 8 bases fitting TRBD2. CDR3 length: 17 residues. V gave up 2 bases and J gave up 7 bases; unmatched junction bases: 14. Germline CDR1 SGDLS, CDR2 YYNGEE. The CDR3: CASSVEAGRALANEQFF. The CDR3, as DNA: TGTGCCAGCAGCGTGGAGGCCGGGAGGGCCTTGGCGAATGAGCAGTTCTTC.

The V and J genes are TRBV7-3 and TRBJ2-3; D uncertain. Germline V gene lookup returns CDR1 SGHTA and CDR2 FQGTGA. This CDR3 spans 14 amino acids. The germline V and J ends were trimmed by 5 bases and 4 bases, with 13 bases remaining between them. The CDR3 nucleotides read TGTGCCAGCAGCCCCAATAGGGCCCCAGATACGCAGTATTTT. This sequence encodes CASSPNRAPDTQYF. Full variable domain (remainder filled in from reference TRBV7-3 and TRBJ2-3): GAGVSQTPSNKVTEKGKYVELRCDPISGHTALYWYRQSLGQGPEFLIYFQGTGAADDSGLPNDRFFAVRPEGSVSTLKIQRTERGDSAVYLCASSPNRAPDTQYFGPGTRLTVL.

Many counts were recorded for this clonotype. The chain recombines TRBV18 with TRBJ1-5; the D gene is possibly TRBD1 (6 bases). Germline loops: CDR1 KGHSH, CDR2 LQKENI. The CDR3 is made up of 15 amino acids. V dropped 3 bases and J dropped 1 base, with 10 bases sitting between them. The CDR3 DNA is TGTGCCAGCTCACCGACGGGGGCAAGCAATCAGCCCCAGCATTTT. Translated: CASSPTGASNQPQHF.

This clonotype was detected ten times or more. V usage is TRBV30 and J usage is TRBJ2-2, with TRBD1 matching 9 bases. Trimming at V came to 3 bases and at J to 3 bases, leaving 5 bases not matched to a gene. The CDR3 is 15 amino acids. Germline V gene sequence: CDR1 GTSNPN, CDR2 SVGIG (reference sequence). CDR3 loop: CAWSLRDRDTGELFF. CDR3 nucleotides: TGTGCCTGGAGCCTACGGGACAGGGACACCGGGGAGCTGTTTTTT.

This clonotype was counted at least ten times. The rearrangement links TRBV3-1 to TRBJ2-2; 7 nucleotides align to TRBD1. Per germline, CDR1 LGHDT and CDR2 YNNKEL (reference sequence). This CDR3 is built from 15 residues. V shed 4 bases and J 2 bases; nucleotides not matched to a gene: 4. The CDR3 region has the DNA TGTGCCAGCAGCCCGGGACAGCTAAACACCGGGGAGCTGTTTTTT. It specifies CASSPGQLNTGELFF.

The chain joins TRBV14 to TRBJ1-1; 7 bases fit TRBD1. The CDR3 has 14 amino acids. V lost 5 bases to trimming and J lost 5 bases; unmatched junction nucleotides: 8. CDR1 SGHDN and CDR2 FVKESK come from the germline V gene. CDR3 protein: CASSFQGGVTEAFF. The CDR3 DNA follows: TGTGCCAGCAGCTTCCAGGGGGGGGTAACTGAAGCTTTCTTT.

This clonotype was seen at least ten times. This chain's CDR3 is CASSETGQETQYF. CDR3 coding DNA: TGTGCCAGCAGTGAAACAGGCCAAGAGACCCAGTACTTC. V gene TRBV2 combines with J gene TRBJ2-5; weak D call: TRBD1 (5 bases). Germline-derived CDR1 and CDR2 are SNHLY and FYNNEI. CDR3 length equals 13 residues. V was cut by 2 bases and J by 1 base, with 5 bases left in between.

This clonotype was observed many times. J is TRBJ2-7 and V is TRBV10-2; D is uncertain. V shed 2 bases and J shed 3 bases, with 14 bases lying between them. Germline CDR1 reads WSHSY; CDR2 reads SAAADI. There are 15 residues in the CDR3. The CDR3 is CASSEAHLVGYEQYF. CDR3 nucleotide sequence: TGCGCCAGCAGTGAGGCCCATCTTGTGGGCTACGAGCAGTACTTC.

This clonotype was counted many times. The CDR3 DNA sequence: TGCAGCGTTGAAACTAGCGGGCGAACCTACGAGCAGTACTTC. It yields the protein CSVETSGRTYEQYF. The rearrangement joins TRBV29-1 to TRBJ2-7, with TRBD2 matching over 9 bases. The CDR3 has 14 amino acids. With V trimmed by 2 bases and J by 2 bases, 4 bases remained unmatched. Germline V gives CDR1 SQVTM, CDR2 ANQGSEA.

This clonotype was seen at least ten times. The gene calls are TRBV20-1 and TRBJ2-2; D is unclear. Germline V CDR1 and CDR2: DFQATT, SNEGSKA (reference sequence). This CDR3 has 13 residues. The V and J ends lost 1 base and 5 bases respectively, with 8 bases between them. CDR3 in DNA: TGCAGTGCTAGAGTTCCCCCTACCGGGGAGCTGTTTTTT. Translating gives CSARVPPTGELFF.

This clonotype was observed many times. The rearrangement joins TRBV3-1 to TRBJ2-5; TRBD2 aligns across 10 bases. The V gene end was trimmed by 1 base and the J gene end by 0 bases; junction bases not matched to a gene: 11. Germline V gives CDR1 LGHDT, CDR2 YNNKEL (reference sequence). This CDR3 spans 19 amino acids. CDR3 region: CASSQGGLAAGLYQETQYF. The CDR3, as DNA: TGTGCCAGCAGCCAAGGAGGACTAGCGGCGGGCCTGTACCAAGAGACCCAGTACTTC.

The J gene is TRBJ1-1, the V gene TRBV4-3, with a weak D call TRBD1 (6 bases). CDR3 size: 13 residues. V lost 6 bases and J 5 bases, leaving 13 bases between the germline ends. CDR1 and CDR2 (germline): LGHNA, YSLEER. The CDR3 is CASSWNRATEAFF. The CDR3 DNA is TGCGCCAGCAGTTGGAACAGGGCTACTGAAGCTTTCTTT.

This sequence joins TRBV7-2 and TRBJ2-7; tentatively, D is TRBD2 (5 bases). CDR3 length equals 13 residues. From germline, CDR1 is SGHTA and CDR2 FQGNSA. The V gene lost 1 base and the J gene lost 6 bases, with 10 bases spanning the gap. CDR3 sequence (DNA): TGTGCCAGCAGCTTAGTGCGGGCCGCCGAGCAGTACTTC. As protein: CASSLVRAAEQYF.

Here the CDR3 reads CASSYQGALTEAFF. In DNA form, the CDR3 reads TGTGCCAGCAGTTATCAGGGGGCCTTAACTGAAGCTTTCTTT. This chain joins TRBV6-6 and TRBJ1-1; 8 bases are a match to TRBD1. Germline V gene data show CDR1 as MNHNY and CDR2 as SVGAGI (reference sequence). The junction had 5 bases not matched to a gene; V was cut back by 3 bases and J by 5 bases. The CDR3 totals 14 residues.

This clonotype was seen at least ten times. The rearrangement links TRBV12-3 or TRBV12-4 to TRBJ2-5, with TRBD2 as a possible D gene (6 bases). CDR3 length: 15 residues. The V end lost 2 bases, the J end lost 2 bases, and 12 bases lay between the germline ends. CDR3 amino acids: CASSLMAGRQETQYF. The CDR3 coding sequence is TGTGCCAGCAGTTTAATGGCGGGGAGGCAAGAGACCCAGTACTTC.

This clonotype was seen many times. This chain connects TRBV18 to TRBJ1-6; possibly TRBD1 for D (5 bases). This CDR3 contains 13 residues. V was trimmed by 6 bases and J by 8 bases, leaving 11 bases between them. Germline values: CDR1 KGHSH, CDR2 LQKENI. The CDR3 nucleotides read TGTGCCAGCTCCCCTACAGGAGATTCACCCCTCCACTTT. Protein: CASSPTGDSPLHF. Variable domain in full (rest from reference TRBV18 and TRBJ1-6): NAGVMQNPRHLVRRRGQEARLRCSPMKGHSHVYWYRQLPEEGLKFMVYLQKENIIDESGMPKERFSAEFPKEGPSILRIQQVVRGDSAAYFCASSPTGDSPLHFGNGTRLTVT.